This T cell receptor (beta chain) was retrieved from a study of cytomegalovirus exposure and HLA in healthy donors. Study information: Inside one of the first data releases sat around 86 million unique TCRs taken from HLA-typed donors.

From germline, CDR1 is SGHVS and CDR2 FNYEAQ. The CDR3 totals 14 residues. Trimming removed 5 bases from V and 3 bases from J; junction bases left unmatched: 4. The study, taken as a whole, reports: Immune exposure information available was restricted to CMV serostatus. TCR beta chains numbering some 150 were designated cytomegalovirus-associated.

As to this clone: Its antigen is unknown.

PCR employed 60 Vbeta and 13 Jbeta primers. The table came from immunoSEQ multiplex PCR; TCRdb's copy has only in-frame clones and leaves some out. The listing contains approximately 30,000 clones. This sequence joins TRBV7-6 and TRBJ2-5; 9 positions match TRBD1. Material for sequencing was PBMCs. The sequence was obtained from a woman aged 35 to 49 in good health and CMV-seropositive. This CDR3 reads CASSDRTGEETQYF. CDR3 nucleotides: TGTGCCAGCAGCGATAGGACAGGGGAAGAGACCCAGTACTTC.